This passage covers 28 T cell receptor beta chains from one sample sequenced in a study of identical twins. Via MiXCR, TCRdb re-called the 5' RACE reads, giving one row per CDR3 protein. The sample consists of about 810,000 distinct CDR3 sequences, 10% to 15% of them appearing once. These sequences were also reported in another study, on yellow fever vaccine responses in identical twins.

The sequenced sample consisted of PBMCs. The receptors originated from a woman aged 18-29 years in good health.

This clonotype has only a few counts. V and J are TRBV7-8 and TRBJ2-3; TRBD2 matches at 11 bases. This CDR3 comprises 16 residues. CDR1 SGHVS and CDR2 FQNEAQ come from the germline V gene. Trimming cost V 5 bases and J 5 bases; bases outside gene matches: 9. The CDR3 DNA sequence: TGTGCCAGCAGCGAAAATAGCGGGGGGGTGGGAGATACGCAGTATTTT. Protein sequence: CASSENSGGVGDTQYF.

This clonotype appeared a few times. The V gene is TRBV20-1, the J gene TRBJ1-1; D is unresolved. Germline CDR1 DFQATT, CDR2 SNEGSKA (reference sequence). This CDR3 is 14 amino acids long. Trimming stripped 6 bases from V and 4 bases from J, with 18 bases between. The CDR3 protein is CSASKGTMGTEAFF. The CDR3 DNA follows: TGCAGTGCCAGTAAGGGAACAATGGGCACTGAAGCTTTCTTT.

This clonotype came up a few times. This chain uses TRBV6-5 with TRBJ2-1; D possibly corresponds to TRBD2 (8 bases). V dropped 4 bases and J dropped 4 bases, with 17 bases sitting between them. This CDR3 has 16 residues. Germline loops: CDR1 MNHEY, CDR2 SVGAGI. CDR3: CASSSDRRGAYNEQFF. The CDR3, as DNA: TGTGCCAGCAGTTCGGACAGGCGGGGGGCATACAATGAGCAGTTCTTC.

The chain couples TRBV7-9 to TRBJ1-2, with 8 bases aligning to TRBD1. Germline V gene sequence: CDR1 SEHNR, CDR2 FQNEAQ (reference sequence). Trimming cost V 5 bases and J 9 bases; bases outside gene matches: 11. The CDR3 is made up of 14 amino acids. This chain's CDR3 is CASSPTGQELRYTF. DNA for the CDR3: TGTGCCAGCAGCCCCACGGGACAGGAGCTCCGCTACACCTTC.

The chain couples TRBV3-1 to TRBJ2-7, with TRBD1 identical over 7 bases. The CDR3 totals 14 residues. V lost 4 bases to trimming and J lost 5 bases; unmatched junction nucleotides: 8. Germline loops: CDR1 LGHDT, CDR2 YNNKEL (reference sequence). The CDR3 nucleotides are TGTGCCAGCAGCCCATCGGGACAGATAAACGAGCAGTACTTC. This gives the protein CASSPSGQINEQYF.

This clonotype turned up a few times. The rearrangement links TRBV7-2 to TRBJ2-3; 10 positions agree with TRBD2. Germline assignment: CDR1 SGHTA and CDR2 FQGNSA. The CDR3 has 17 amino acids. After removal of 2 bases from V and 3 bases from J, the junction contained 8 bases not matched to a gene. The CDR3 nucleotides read TGTGCCAGCAGCTTAAGTATTCCTAGCGGGAGTACAGATACGCAGTATTTT. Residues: CASSLSIPSGSTDTQYF.

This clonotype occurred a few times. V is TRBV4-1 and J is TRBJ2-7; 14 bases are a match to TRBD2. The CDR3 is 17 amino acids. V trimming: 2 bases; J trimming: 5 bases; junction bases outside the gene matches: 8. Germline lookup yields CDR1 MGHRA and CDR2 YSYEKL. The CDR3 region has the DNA TGCGCCAGCAGCCAAAGACTAGCGGGAGGGAGATACGACGAGCAGTACTTC. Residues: CASSQRLAGGRYDEQYF.

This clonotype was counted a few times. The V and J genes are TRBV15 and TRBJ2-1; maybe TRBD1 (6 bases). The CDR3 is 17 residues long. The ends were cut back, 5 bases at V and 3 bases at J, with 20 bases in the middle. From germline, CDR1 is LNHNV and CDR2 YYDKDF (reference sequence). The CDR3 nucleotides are TGTGCCACCAGCTCCTTCGGACAGACTGGCCTCTACAATGAGCAGTTCTTC. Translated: CATSSFGQTGLYNEQFF.

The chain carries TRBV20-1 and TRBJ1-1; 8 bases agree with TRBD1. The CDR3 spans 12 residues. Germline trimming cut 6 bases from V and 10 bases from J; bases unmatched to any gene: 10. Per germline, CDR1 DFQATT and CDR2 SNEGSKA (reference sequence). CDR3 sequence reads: CSAPDRDRGAFF. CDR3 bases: TGCAGTGCCCCGGACAGGGACCGGGGAGCTTTCTTT.

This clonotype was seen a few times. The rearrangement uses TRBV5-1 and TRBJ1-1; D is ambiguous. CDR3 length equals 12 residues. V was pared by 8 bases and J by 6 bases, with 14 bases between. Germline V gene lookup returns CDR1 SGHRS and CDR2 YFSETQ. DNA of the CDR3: TGCGCCAGTACCAGCGCAAGAGCTGAAGCTTTCTTT. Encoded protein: CASTSARAEAFF.

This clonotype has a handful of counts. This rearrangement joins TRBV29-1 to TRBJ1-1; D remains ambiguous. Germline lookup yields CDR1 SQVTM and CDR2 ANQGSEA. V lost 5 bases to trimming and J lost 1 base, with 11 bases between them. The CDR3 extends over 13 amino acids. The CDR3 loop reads CSVLSDKNTEAFF. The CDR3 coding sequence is TGCAGCGTTCTCTCAGACAAGAACACTGAAGCTTTCTTT.

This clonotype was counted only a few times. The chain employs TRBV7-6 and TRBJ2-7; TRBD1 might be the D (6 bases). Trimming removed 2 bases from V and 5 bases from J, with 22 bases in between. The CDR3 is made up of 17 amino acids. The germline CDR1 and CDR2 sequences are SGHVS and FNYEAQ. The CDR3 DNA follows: TGTGCCAGCAGCTTAAGGAAGACTGGACAGATCGTCAACGAGCAGTACTTC. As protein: CASSLRKTGQIVNEQYF.

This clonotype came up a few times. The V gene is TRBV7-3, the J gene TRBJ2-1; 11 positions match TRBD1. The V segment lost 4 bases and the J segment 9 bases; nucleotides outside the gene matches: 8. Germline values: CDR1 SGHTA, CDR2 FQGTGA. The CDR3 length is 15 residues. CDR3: CASSYLGQGAGEQFF. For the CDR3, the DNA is TGTGCCAGCAGCTACCTAGGACAGGGGGCGGGTGAGCAGTTCTTC.

CDR3 sequence reads: CASSLAGYRTSGADTQYF. CDR3 bases: TGTGCCAGCAGCTTAGCCGGCTACAGGACTAGCGGGGCAGATACGCAGTATTTT. This chain joins TRBV7-2 and TRBJ2-3, with 12 bases aligning to TRBD2. V shed 0 bases, J shed 4 bases, and the junction held 8 bases outside the gene matches. The CDR3 has 18 residues. Germline-derived CDR1 and CDR2 are SGHTA and FQGNSA.

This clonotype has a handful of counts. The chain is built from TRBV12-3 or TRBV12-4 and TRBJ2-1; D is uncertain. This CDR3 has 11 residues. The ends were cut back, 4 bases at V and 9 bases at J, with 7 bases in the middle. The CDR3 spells CASSSWGEQFF. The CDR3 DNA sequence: TGTGCCAGCAGTTCTTGGGGTGAGCAGTTCTTC.

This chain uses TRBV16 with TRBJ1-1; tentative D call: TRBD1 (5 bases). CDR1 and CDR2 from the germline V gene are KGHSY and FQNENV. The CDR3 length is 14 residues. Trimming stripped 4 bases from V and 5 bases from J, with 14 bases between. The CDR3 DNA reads TGTGCCAGCAGCCCCGTCGGAGGGGAGACTGAAGCTTTCTTT. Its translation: CASSPVGGETEAFF.

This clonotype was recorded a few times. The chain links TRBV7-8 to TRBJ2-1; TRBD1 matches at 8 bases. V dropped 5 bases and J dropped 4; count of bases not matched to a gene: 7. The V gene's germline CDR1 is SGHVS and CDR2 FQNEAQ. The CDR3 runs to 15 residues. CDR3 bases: TGTGCCAGCAGCCCTTACCGGGACAGGTACAATGAGCAGTTCTTC. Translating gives CASSPYRDRYNEQFF.

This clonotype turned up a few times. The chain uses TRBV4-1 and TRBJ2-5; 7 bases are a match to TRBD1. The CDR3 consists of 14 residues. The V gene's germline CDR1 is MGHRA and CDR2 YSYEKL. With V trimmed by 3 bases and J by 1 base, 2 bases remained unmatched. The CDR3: CASSQGQLQETQYF. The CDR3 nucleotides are TGCGCCAGCAGCCAGGGACAGCTCCAAGAGACCCAGTACTTC.

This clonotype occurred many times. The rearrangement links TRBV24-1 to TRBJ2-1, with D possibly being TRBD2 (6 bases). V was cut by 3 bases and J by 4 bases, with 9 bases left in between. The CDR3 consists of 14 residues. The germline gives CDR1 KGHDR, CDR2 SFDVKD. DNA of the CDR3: TGTGCCACCAGTGATGTGGGACTTTACAATGAGCAGTTCTTC. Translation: CATSDVGLYNEQFF.

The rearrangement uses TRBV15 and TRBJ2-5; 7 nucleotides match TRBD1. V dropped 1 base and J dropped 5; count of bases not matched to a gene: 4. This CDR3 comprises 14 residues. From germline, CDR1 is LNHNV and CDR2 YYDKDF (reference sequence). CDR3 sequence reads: CATSRADRAETQYF. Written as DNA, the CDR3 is TGTGCCACCAGCAGAGCTGACAGGGCGGAGACCCAGTACTTC. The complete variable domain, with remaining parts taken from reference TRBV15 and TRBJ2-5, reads DAMVIQNPRYQVTQFGKPVTLSCSQTLNHNVMYWYQQKSSQAPKLLFHYYDKDFNNEADTPDNFQSRRPNTSFCFLDIRSPGLGDTAMYLCATSRADRAETQYFGPGTRLLVL.

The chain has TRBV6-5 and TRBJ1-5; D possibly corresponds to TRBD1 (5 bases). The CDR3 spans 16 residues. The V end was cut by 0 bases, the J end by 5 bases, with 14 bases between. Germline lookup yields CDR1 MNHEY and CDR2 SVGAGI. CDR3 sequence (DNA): TGTGCCAGCAGTTACTCTCCTGCCTTGGGGGATCAGCCCCAGCATTTT. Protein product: CASSYSPALGDQPQHF.

CDR3 sequence reads: CASSLLAGPESSYNEQFF. The DNA of the CDR3 is TGTGCCAGCAGTTTACTAGCGGGCCCCGAAAGCTCCTACAATGAGCAGTTCTTC. The chain recombines TRBV28 with TRBJ2-1; the match to TRBD2 covers 8 bases. The CDR3 sequence is 18 residues long. V lost 2 bases and J lost 0; bases outside the gene matches: 9. CDR1 MDHEN and CDR2 SYDVKM come from the germline V gene.

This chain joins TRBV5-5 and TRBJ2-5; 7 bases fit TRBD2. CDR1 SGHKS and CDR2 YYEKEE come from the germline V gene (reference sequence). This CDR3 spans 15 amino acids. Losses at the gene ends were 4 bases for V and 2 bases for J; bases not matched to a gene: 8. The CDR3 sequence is CASSALDGGQETQYF. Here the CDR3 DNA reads TGTGCCAGCAGCGCCCTGGACGGGGGGCAAGAGACCCAGTACTTC.

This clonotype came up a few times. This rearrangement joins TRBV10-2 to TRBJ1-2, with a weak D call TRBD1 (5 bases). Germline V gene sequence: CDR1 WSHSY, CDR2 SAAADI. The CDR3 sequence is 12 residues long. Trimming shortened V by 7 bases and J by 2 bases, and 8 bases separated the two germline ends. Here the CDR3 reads CASIGTNYGYTF. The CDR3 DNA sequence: TGCGCCAGCATTGGGACCAACTATGGCTACACCTTC.

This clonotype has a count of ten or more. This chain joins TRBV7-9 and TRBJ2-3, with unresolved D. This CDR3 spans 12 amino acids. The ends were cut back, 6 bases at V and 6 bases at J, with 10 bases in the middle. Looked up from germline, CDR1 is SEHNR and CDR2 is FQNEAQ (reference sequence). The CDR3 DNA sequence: TGTGCCAGCAGTCTAGGGCGGGATACGCAGTATTTT. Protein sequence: CASSLGRDTQYF.

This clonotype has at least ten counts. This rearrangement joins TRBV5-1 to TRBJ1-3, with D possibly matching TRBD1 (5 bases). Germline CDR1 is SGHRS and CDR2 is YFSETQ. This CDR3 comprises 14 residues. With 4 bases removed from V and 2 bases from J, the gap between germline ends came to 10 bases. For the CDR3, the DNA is TGCGCCAGCAGCATCGGACAACCTGGAAACACCATATATTTT. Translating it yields CASSIGQPGNTIYF. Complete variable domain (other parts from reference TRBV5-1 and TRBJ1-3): KAGVTQTPRYLIKTRGQQVTLSCSPISGHRSVSWYQQTPGQGLQFLFEYFSETQRNKGNFPGRFSGRQFSNSRSEMNVSTLELGDSALYLCASSIGQPGNTIYFGEGSWLTVV.

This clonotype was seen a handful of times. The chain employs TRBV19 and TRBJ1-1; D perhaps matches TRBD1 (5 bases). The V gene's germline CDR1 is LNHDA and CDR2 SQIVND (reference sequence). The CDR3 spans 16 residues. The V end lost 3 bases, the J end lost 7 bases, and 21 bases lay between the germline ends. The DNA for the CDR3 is TGTGCCAGTAGTATCTTACCCATTTCGGGACCCCTTGAAGCTTTCTTT. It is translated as CASSILPISGPLEAFF.

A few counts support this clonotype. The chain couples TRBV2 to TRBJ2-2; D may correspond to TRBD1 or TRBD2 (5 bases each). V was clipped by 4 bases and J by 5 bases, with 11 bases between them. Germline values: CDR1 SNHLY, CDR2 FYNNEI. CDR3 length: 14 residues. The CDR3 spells CASSAQGDTGELFF. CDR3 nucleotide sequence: TGTGCCAGCAGTGCTCAGGGAGATACCGGGGAGCTGTTTTTT.